Following are 27 T cell receptor beta chains from one sample sequenced in a study of OX40 agonist ivuxolimab in advanced cancers. Clones were sequenced by immunoSEQ multiplex PCR, and TCRdb holds only the in-frame ones, with some missing. The data show tens of thousands of clones, with just over 85% seen just once and about 0.7% held by the top ten. This material consisted of CD4+ or CD8+ T cells sorted from blood, taken in a trial of the OX40 agonist ivuxolimab. The source is an adult with an advanced solid tumor such as melanoma, head and neck, liver or kidney cancer.

The V gene is TRBV30, the J gene TRBJ2-7; D possibly matches TRBD1 or TRBD2 (5 bases each). Trimming stripped 3 bases from V and 2 bases from J, with 8 bases between. CDR3 length: 12 residues. Germline lookup yields CDR1 GTSNPN and CDR2 SVGIG (reference sequence). CDR3 sequence: CAWRRDAYEQYF. The CDR3, as DNA: TGTGCCTGGAGAAGGGACGCCTACGAGCAGTACTTC.

This chain links TRBV11-3 with TRBJ1-1; 9 bases map to TRBD1. The CDR3 is 14 amino acids. Germline CDR1 SGHNT, CDR2 YENEEA. The trim removed 5 bases at V and 4 bases at J, leaving 5 bases unmatched. The CDR3 region is CASSTGQGGTEAFF. In nucleotides, the CDR3 is TGTGCCAGCAGCACGGGACAGGGCGGCACTGAAGCTTTCTTT. Together with reference TRBV11-3 and TRBJ1-1, the CDR3 gives the full variable domain: EAGVVQSPRYKIIEKKQPVAFWCNPISGHNTLYWYLQNLGQGPELLIRYENEEAVDDSQLPKDRFSAERLKGVDSTLKIQPAELGDSAVYLCASSTGQGGTEAFFGQGTRLTVV.

The chain couples TRBV10-3 to TRBJ1-3, with no clear D. The germline gives CDR1 ENHRY, CDR2 SYGVKD. Trimming shortened V by 8 bases and J by 1 base, and 12 bases separated the two germline ends. CDR3 length: 14 amino acids. CDR3 loop: CAIDSGNSGNTIYF. CDR3 bases: TGTGCCATCGATTCGGGTAATTCTGGAAACACCATATATTTT.

The V gene is TRBV5-8, the J gene TRBJ2-5; either TRBD1 or TRBD2 may fit D (5 bases each). Germline loops: CDR1 SGHTS, CDR2 YDEGEE. Trimming removed 4 bases at V and 4 bases at J, with 17 bases between. CDR3 length: 15 amino acids. The CDR3 loop is CASSDRRGRGETQYF. The DNA for the CDR3 is TGTGCCAGCAGCGATCGTCGGGGCCGGGGAGAGACCCAGTACTTC.

V usage is TRBV11-2 and J usage is TRBJ1-2, with D possibly matching TRBD1 (6 bases). The germline gives CDR1 SGHAT, CDR2 FQNNGV. The CDR3 covers 14 residues. Deletions cut 5 bases from V and 1 base from J, with 11 bases between. The CDR3 DNA follows: TGTGCCAGCAGCACTGGACAGTATAACTATGGCTACACCTTC. This sequence encodes CASSTGQYNYGYTF.

Here the CDR3 reads CASSSHREAFF. The CDR3 DNA sequence: TGTGCCAGCAGTTCTCACAGGGAAGCTTTCTTT. The chain employs TRBV6-5 and TRBJ1-1; maybe TRBD1 (5 bases). Germline V gene sequence: CDR1 MNHEY, CDR2 SVGAGI. This CDR3 contains 11 residues. V gave up 4 bases and J gave up 8 bases, with 8 bases separating them.

V usage is TRBV13 and J usage is TRBJ2-7; the D gene is possibly TRBD1 (6 bases). This CDR3 spans 15 amino acids. Trimming stripped 0 bases from V and 1 base from J, with 10 bases between. Germline CDR1 is PRHDT and CDR2 is FYEKMQ (reference sequence). CDR3 nucleotides: TGTGCCAGCAGCTTAGGACAGGGCCTATCCTACGAGCAGTACTTC. It yields the protein CASSLGQGLSYEQYF.

This clone was detected only a few times. This sequence joins TRBV4-3 and TRBJ2-1, with a possible D match to TRBD2 (6 bases). Germline V gives CDR1 LGHNA, CDR2 YSLEER. The CDR3 loop spans 17 amino acids. V lost 0 bases and J lost 4, with 16 bases in between. The CDR3 region is CASSQDLQVGGYNEQFF. CDR3 nucleotide sequence: TGCGCCAGCAGCCAAGATCTACAGGTCGGGGGATACAATGAGCAGTTCTTC.

The V call is TRBV30, the J call TRBJ2-7; either TRBD1 or TRBD2 may supply D (5 bases each). Germline-derived CDR1 and CDR2 are GTSNPN and SVGIG (reference sequence). The CDR3 sequence is 13 residues long. The V end was cut by 8 bases, the J end by 3 bases, with 17 bases between. In DNA, the CDR3 is TGTGCCCTGGCCGGGACCCCAAGCTACGAGCAGTACTTC. Residues: CALAGTPSYEQYF.

The chain has TRBV5-1 and TRBJ2-5, with 9 nucleotides matching TRBD1. J was trimmed by 1 base and V by 7 bases; bases with no gene match: 11. Germline V gene data show CDR1 as SGHRS and CDR2 as YFSETQ. CDR3 length equals 16 residues. CDR3 sequence (DNA): TGCGCCAGCGGCCGCGGGGGACAGGGTATCCAAGAGACCCAGTACTTC. Residues: CASGRGGQGIQETQYF.

The gene calls are TRBV4-3 and TRBJ2-1, with 11 bases matching TRBD1. Trimming removed 0 bases from V and 10 bases from J; junction bases left unmatched: 5. Germline V gene lookup returns CDR1 LGHNA and CDR2 YSLEER. This CDR3 has 15 residues. In DNA form, the CDR3 reads TGCGCCAGCAGCCAAGATCGGACAGGGGGCTTGGAGCAGTTCTTC. This codes for CASSQDRTGGLEQFF.

The rearrangement uses TRBV5-1 and TRBJ2-5; no clear D gene. Germline CDR1 reads SGHRS; CDR2 reads YFSETQ. There are 14 residues in the CDR3. V was shortened by 0 bases and J by 2 bases, with 8 bases between the two germline ends. The CDR3 spells CASSLALKQETQYF. CDR3 DNA: TGCGCCAGCAGCTTGGCCCTGAAGCAAGAGACCCAGTACTTC.

The V call is TRBV7-2, the J call TRBJ2-3; 10 nucleotides align to TRBD2. This CDR3 spans 16 amino acids. Germline trimming cut 2 bases from V and 0 bases from J; bases unmatched to any gene: 2. Germline V CDR1 and CDR2: SGHTA, FQGNSA. Here the CDR3 DNA reads TGTGCCAGCAGCTTACGGACTAGCGGTAGCACAGATACGCAGTATTTT. Encoded protein: CASSLRTSGSTDTQYF.

The chain has TRBV7-3 and TRBJ2-4, with TRBD1 matching 9 bases. The V segment lost 0 bases and the J segment 8 bases; nucleotides outside the gene matches: 5. Germline V CDR1 and CDR2: SGHTA, FQGTGA. The CDR3 is made up of 15 amino acids. CDR3: CASSLTNDRGDIQYF. DNA of the CDR3: TGTGCCAGCAGCTTAACCAACGACAGGGGGGACATTCAGTACTTC.

This chain joins TRBV11-3 and TRBJ1-1; 7 positions agree with TRBD1. Germline V gene data show CDR1 as SGHNT and CDR2 as YENEEA. J lost 8 bases, V lost 5 bases, and 14 bases had no gene match. The CDR3 totals 15 residues. This CDR3 is CASSPNIPGTEEAFF. The CDR3 DNA sequence: TGTGCCAGCAGCCCTAACATACCCGGGACAGAGGAAGCTTTCTTT.

The gene calls are TRBV7-3 and TRBJ1-1, with a weak D call TRBD1 (5 bases). The ends were cut back, 5 bases at V and 1 base at J, with 8 bases in the middle. This CDR3 spans 13 amino acids. Germline V gene lookup returns CDR1 SGHTA and CDR2 FQGTGA. In DNA form, the CDR3 reads TGTGCCAGCAGCACAGGACCGAACACTGAAGCTTTCTTT. Amino acid sequence: CASSTGPNTEAFF.

The chain uses TRBV5-1 and TRBJ2-1; perhaps TRBD1 as D (5 bases). Germline V gives CDR1 SGHRS, CDR2 YFSETQ. The CDR3 is 17 amino acids. V shed 1 base and J shed 0 bases, with 14 bases lying between them. CDR3 in amino acids: CASSLSRTWDSYNEQFF. CDR3 DNA sequence: TGCGCCAGCAGCTTGTCTAGGACATGGGACTCCTACAATGAGCAGTTCTTC. Supplemented by reference TRBV5-1 and TRBJ2-1, the full variable domain reads KAGVTQTPRYLIKTRGQQVTLSCSPISGHRSVSWYQQTPGQGLQFLFEYFSETQRNKGNFPGRFSGRQFSNSRSEMNVSTLELGDSALYLCASSLSRTWDSYNEQFFGPGTRLTVL.

The chain combines TRBV18 with TRBJ2-7, with 10 bases identical to TRBD1. There are 14 residues in the CDR3. The germline V gene encodes CDR1 KGHSH and CDR2 LQKENI. The ends lost 3 bases at V and 5 bases at J; junction bases unmatched: 4. The CDR3 protein is CASSPRQGANEQYF. The CDR3 DNA reads as TGTGCCAGCTCACCCAGACAGGGGGCAAACGAGCAGTACTTC.

The CDR3 DNA reads TGTGCCAGCAGCCAAGCCGGCCGAAGTGAGACCCAGTACTTC. It encodes CASSQAGRSETQYF. The genes are TRBV14 and TRBJ2-5; no reliable D call. The CDR3 is 14 amino acids. The V gene's germline CDR1 is SGHDN and CDR2 FVKESK. V lost 1 base to trimming and J lost 5 bases, with 11 bases between them. Full variable domain (rest looked up from reference TRBV14 and TRBJ2-5): EAGVTQFPSHSVIEKGQTVTLRCDPISGHDNLYWYRRVMGKEIKFLLHFVKESKQDESGMPNNRFLAERTGGTYSTLKVQPAELEDSGVYFCASSQAGRSETQYFGPGTRLLVL.

Comment on this clone: The identical CDR3 is also encoded by other nucleotide sequences in the sample. This rearrangement joins TRBV5-1 to TRBJ1-1, with 9 nucleotides matching TRBD1. Germline V gene data show CDR1 as SGHRS and CDR2 as YFSETQ. J was trimmed by 1 base and V by 4 bases; bases with no gene match: 2. The CDR3 is 14 amino acids. The CDR3 sequence is CASSPQGANTEAFF. DNA of the CDR3: TGCGCCAGCAGCCCACAGGGGGCGAACACTGAAGCTTTCTTT.

The V and J genes are TRBV28 and TRBJ1-3, with D maybe TRBD1 (6 bases). The CDR3 runs 16 residues. CDR1 and CDR2 from the germline V gene are MDHEN and SYDVKM. Trimming shortened V by 5 bases and J by 6 bases, and 20 bases separated the two germline ends. In nucleotides, the CDR3 is TGTGCCAGCAGTAAAAACGAGGGGGGGCGCGAAAACACCATATATTTT. Translated, it gives CASSKNEGGRENTIYF.

This chain connects TRBV28 to TRBJ1-5; 10 bases line up with TRBD1. Trimming cost V 6 bases and J 4 bases; bases outside gene matches: 6. Per the germline V gene, CDR1 is MDHEN and CDR2 is SYDVKM. The CDR3 spans 15 residues. CDR3 sequence reads: CASRTGGAGNQPQHF. CDR3 bases: TGTGCCAGCAGGACAGGGGGCGCGGGGAATCAGCCCCAGCATTTT.

V usage is TRBV19 and J usage is TRBJ2-7; D not resolved. V dropped 6 bases and J dropped 6 bases, with 12 bases sitting between them. CDR3 length: 12 residues. The germline gives CDR1 LNHDA, CDR2 SQIVND (reference sequence). The CDR3 nucleotides are TGTGCCAGTAGCCACGAAGGGCTCGAGCAGTACTTC. Its protein product is CASSHEGLEQYF.

V is TRBV7-9 and J is TRBJ2-3; the D is unclear. With 1 base removed from V and 6 bases from J, the gap between germline ends came to 8 bases. The CDR3 covers 13 residues. Germline CDR1 is SEHNR and CDR2 is FQNEAQ (reference sequence). The CDR3 DNA reads TGTGCCAGCAGCTTAGGGAGTTCCGATACGCAGTATTTT. It specifies CASSLGSSDTQYF.

In its sample, this clone is medium-sized. The chain combines TRBV9 with TRBJ1-1; maybe TRBD1 (6 bases). V lost 4 bases, J lost 5 bases, and 12 bases lay in between. The CDR3 totals 13 residues. CDR1 SGDLS and CDR2 YYNGEE come from the germline V gene. CDR3 region: CASSRGGQTEAFF. CDR3 nucleotides: TGTGCCAGCAGCAGAGGAGGACAGACTGAAGCTTTCTTT.

V gene TRBV9 combines with J gene TRBJ2-7, with D possibly being TRBD1 or TRBD2 (6 bases each). The germline gives CDR1 SGDLS, CDR2 YYNGEE. The CDR3 is 13 residues long. The ends were cut back, 3 bases at V and 6 bases at J, with 13 bases in the middle. CDR3 sequence reads: CASSDPEGGEQYF. CDR3 nucleotide sequence: TGTGCCAGCAGCGACCCGGAGGGGGGCGAGCAGTACTTC.

This clone was seen only a few times. The J gene is TRBJ1-5, the V gene TRBV19, with TRBD1 matching 9 bases. Germline V CDR1 and CDR2: LNHDA, SQIVND (reference sequence). This CDR3 has 15 residues. The J segment lost 6 bases and the V segment lost 2 bases, leaving 5 bases of the junction unmatched. CDR3: CASSISGTGTQPQHF. CDR3 bases: TGTGCCAGTAGTATAAGCGGGACAGGGACTCAGCCCCAGCATTTT.